Each of the 5 T cell receptor beta chains below was sequenced from the same sample in a study of blood T cell repertoires in COVID-19. Only in-frame clones appear in the TCRdb table, and some are missing; sequencing was by immunoSEQ multiplex PCR. The data show more than 250,000 clones, with about 86% seen just once and 3.6% held by the top ten. The sample consisted of peripheral blood. The receptors come from a man aged 18 to 35 with active or convalescent COVID-19.

CDR3 nucleotides: TGTGCCAGCAGTTTATTTGCTCCCTCTTTGGAGGGAAAGAACACTGAAGCTTTCTTT. The encoded protein is CASSLFAPSLEGKNTEAFF. The V gene is TRBV28, the J gene TRBJ1-1; the D is unclear. CDR3 length: 19 amino acids. Trimming left V 1 base short and J 1 base short, with 22 bases between. The germline V gene encodes CDR1 MDHEN and CDR2 SYDVKM.

This clone appeared a single time. Being one base from a much bigger clone, this may be a read error. The chain has TRBV27 and TRBJ2-3; D is unclear. V was clipped by 3 bases and J by 4 bases, with 5 bases between them. This CDR3 contains 12 residues. Per germline, CDR1 MNHEY and CDR2 SMNVEV (reference sequence). CDR3 loop: CASSFPSDTQYF. DNA of the CDR3: TGTGCCAGCAGTTTTCCTTCAGATACGCAGTATTTT.

The chain has TRBV7-9 and TRBJ1-6; D is possibly TRBD1 (6 bases). The germline gives CDR1 SEHNR, CDR2 FQNEAQ (reference sequence). The germline V and J ends were trimmed by 1 base and 7 bases, with 8 bases remaining between them. The CDR3 consists of 14 residues. Here the CDR3 reads CASSLGQVNSPLHF. CDR3 nucleotide sequence: TGTGCCAGCAGCTTAGGACAGGTCAATTCACCCCTCCACTTT.

The V and J genes are TRBV3-1 (or the pseudogene TRBV3-2) and TRBJ1-1; 7 nucleotides agree with TRBD1. The CDR3 covers 14 residues. With V trimmed by 6 bases and J by 5 bases, 9 bases remained unmatched. Germline V lookup: CDR1 LGHDT, CDR2 YNNKEL (reference sequence). CDR3 sequence reads: CASRRQQGYTEAFF. The CDR3 DNA reads as TGTGCCAGCAGACGACAACAGGGGTATACTGAAGCTTTCTTT.

This clone showed up just once. The chain links TRBV29-1 to TRBJ1-2; weak D call: TRBD1 (5 bases). The V gene lost 3 bases and the J gene lost 7 bases, with 18 bases spanning the gap. Germline V gives CDR1 SQVTM, CDR2 ANQGSEA. CDR3 length: 14 residues. CDR3 in amino acids: CSVDASRVTRGYTF. For the CDR3, the DNA is TGCAGCGTTGATGCCAGCAGGGTTACTCGTGGCTACACCTTC.